This is a list of T cell receptor beta chains from one sample in a study of regulatory T cells in long-lasting Graves disease. TCRdb recomputed calls from the multiplex PCR reads with MiXCR, one row per CDR3 protein. The table shows about 440,000 distinct CDR3 sequences, with roughly 17% occurring only once. The data also belong to a second study, concerning T cells in Graves' hyperthyroidism and ophthalmopathy.

This sample comprised peripheral blood mononuclear cells (PBMCs), obtained at new diagnosis, from a patient treated with antithyroid drugs. These receptors were collected from a woman aged 25 to 39 with Graves disease. Each CDR3 is given with its conserved first and last residue. The D gene is left open where the match is weak. For some rows the clone size is stated as once, few or many, or as a class when expanded; others skip it.

NA	many	TRBV3-1	TRBJ2-6	TGTGCCAGTCTACGGAGCTCTGGGGCCAACGTCCTGACTTTC	CASLRSSGANVLTF
NA	many	TRBV12-3/TRBV12-4	TRBJ2-1	TGTGCCAGCAGTCAAAGTCACTCCCAGAATGAGCAGTTCTTC	CASSQSHSQNEQFF
TRBD1	few	TRBV10-1	TRBJ1-5	TGCGCCATGGGGGACAGCCATAATCAGCCCCAGCATTTT	CAMGDSHNQPQHF
NA	NA	TRBV11-1	TRBJ1-1	TGTGCCAGCAGCTTGGAGGGTTACCCTGAAGCTTTCTTT	CASSLEGYPEAFF
NA	NA	TRBV7-2	TRBJ2-1	TGTGCCAGCAGCCCCGCGAAAGGCAATGAGCAGTTCTTC	CASSPAKGNEQFF
TRBD2	many	TRBV7-2	TRBJ2-7	TGTGCCAGCAGCACAAACGGACTAGGGCCGTACGAGCAGTACTTC	CASSTNGLGPYEQYF
TRBD1	NA	TRBV6-1	TRBJ2-1	TGTGCCAGCAGTCCCTTACAGGGGGTCATACGGAACAATGAGCAGTTCTTC	CASSPLQGVIRNNEQFF
TRBD1	NA	TRBV7-8	TRBJ2-1	TGTGCCAGCAGCTTAGGCTTCCCCGGGACAGGGGGCCGATCAACCTTCGATGAGCAGTTCTTC	CASSLGFPGTGGRSTFDEQFF
TRBD1	NA	TRBV7-9	TRBJ1-4	TGTGCCAGCAACGGACAGGAGAGTGAAAAACTGTTTTTT	CASNGQESEKLFF
NA	NA	TRBV20-1	TRBJ2-1	TGCAGTGCCCCTTTTAGGCTAGCAGAGTTCTACAATGAGCAGTTCTTC	CSAPFRLAEFYNEQFF
NA	few	TRBV29-1	TRBJ2-1	TGCAGCGTCGATACTATGGGCCTAGCACGCGATGAGCAGTTCTTC	CSVDTMGLARDEQFF
TRBD2	NA	TRBV19	TRBJ2-7	TGTGCCAGTACCACTAGCGGGGGACCCTACGAGCAGTACTTC	CASTTSGGPYEQYF
NA	many	TRBV4-2	TRBJ2-7	TGTGCCAGCAGCCCCAACGGCGCGGCAGACAGAGACTACGAGCAGTACTTC	CASSPNGAADRDYEQYF
TRBD2	many	TRBV7-8	TRBJ2-7	TGTGCCAGCAGCATTGCAGGACTAGCGGGCAGCTACGAGCAGTACTTC	CASSIAGLAGSYEQYF
NA	many	TRBV28	TRBJ2-2	TGTGCCAGCAGTCTCGGAGGAGGGGACACCGGGGAGCTGTTTTTT	CASSLGGGDTGELFF
TRBD1	many	TRBV12-3/TRBV12-4	TRBJ2-2	TGTGCCAGCAGTTTAACGGGACAGCGATACGGGGAGCTGTTTTTT	CASSLTGQRYGELFF
NA	many	TRBV20-1	TRBJ2-1	TGCAGTGCTAGCGGGACTTCGGGTGAGCAGTTCTTC	CSASGTSGEQFF
TRBD2	many	TRBV6-2/TRBV6-3	TRBJ2-1	TGTGCCAGCAGTATCCATAGCGGGGAGTTCTACAATGAGCAGTTCTTC	CASSIHSGEFYNEQFF
NA	NA	TRBV29-1	TRBJ2-1	TGCAGCGTCTATGATAGGGGCCAATCCTACAATGAGCAGTTCTTC	CSVYDRGQSYNEQFF
TRBD2	many	TRBV27	TRBJ2-7	TGTGCCAGCAGTTTCCAACTAGCGGACACCTACGAGCAGTACTTC	CASSFQLADTYEQYF